These 25 T cell receptor beta chains share one sample of origin, sequenced in a study of preoperative IRX-2 immunotherapy in early breast cancer. The treatment: preoperative locoregional IRX-2 cytokine immunotherapy. Assay: immunoSEQ multiplex PCR; the TCRdb copy retains only in-frame clones and omits some. The sample lists 55,000 to 70,000 clones; roughly 94% were seen once. This sample was obtained from a patient treated with IRX-2 immunotherapy. These receptors all stem from a human donor with breast cancer.

In DNA, the CDR3 is TGTGCCAGCAGATCAAGCGGGAGACCCACAGATACGCAGTATTTT. This codes for CASRSSGRPTDTQYF. The chain employs TRBV28 and TRBJ2-3; TRBD2 aligns across 8 bases. V lost 6 bases, J lost 2 bases, and 7 bases stayed unmatched. Germline-derived CDR1 and CDR2 are MDHEN and SYDVKM. This CDR3 is built from 15 residues.

V is TRBV14 and J is TRBJ2-3; no reliable D call. CDR1 is SGHDN and CDR2 is FVKESK in the germline V gene. V lost 1 base, J lost 7 bases, and 9 bases lay in between. The CDR3 spans 13 residues. CDR3 coding DNA: TGTGCCAGCAGCCAAGTCCCGGTTCATACGCAGTATTTT. Translation gives CASSQVPVHTQYF.

This sequence joins TRBV11-2 and TRBJ2-5; no reliable D call. The germline V and J ends were trimmed by 0 bases and 5 bases, with 19 bases remaining between them. The CDR3 covers 17 residues. Per the germline V gene, CDR1 is SGHAT and CDR2 is FQNNGV. For the CDR3, the DNA is TGTGCCAGCAGCTTAGACTGGGCCCGAGATTTACAGGAGACCCAGTACTTC. Residues: CASSLDWARDLQETQYF.

V usage is TRBV27 and J usage is TRBJ1-6; D gene ambiguous. Trimming stripped 5 bases from V and 4 bases from J, with 18 bases between. The germline V gene encodes CDR1 MNHEY and CDR2 SMNVEV (reference sequence). This CDR3 contains 17 residues. DNA for the CDR3: TGTGCCAGCAGTCAGCAGCAAACACCCGAGTATAATTCACCCCTCCACTTT. Translation gives CASSQQQTPEYNSPLHF.

This rearrangement joins TRBV11-2 to TRBJ2-7; 9 positions agree with TRBD1. The CDR3 contains 15 residues. The V gene's germline CDR1 is SGHAT and CDR2 FQNNGV. The V and J ends lost 5 bases and 1 base, in that order; junction bases with no gene match: 6. The DNA for the CDR3 is TGTGCCAGCAGCCTCGCCGGGACAGGGTCCTACGAGCAGTACTTC. As protein: CASSLAGTGSYEQYF. The whole variable domain, filled in from reference TRBV11-2 and TRBJ2-7, reads EAGVAQSPRYKIIEKRQSVAFWCNPISGHATLYWYQQILGQGPKLLIQFQNNGVVDDSQLPKDRFSAERLKGVDSTLKIQPAKLEDSAVYLCASSLAGTGSYEQYFGPGTRLTVT.

The V and J genes are TRBV11-2 and TRBJ1-4; unclear D gene. Germline V CDR1 and CDR2: SGHAT, FQNNGV. V dropped 1 base and J dropped 4 bases, with 10 bases sitting between them. This CDR3 spans 15 amino acids. In nucleotides, the CDR3 is TGTGCCAGCAGCTTAGTCGCAGCAGTTAATGAAAAACTGTTTTTT. The encoded protein is CASSLVAAVNEKLFF.

This chain joins TRBV28 and TRBJ1-6, with D possibly matching TRBD1 (6 bases). The V end lost 2 bases, the J end lost 10 bases, and 9 bases lay between the germline ends. Germline loops: CDR1 MDHEN, CDR2 SYDVKM. The CDR3 covers 13 residues. The CDR3 region is CASSLRGPSPLHF. In nucleotides, the CDR3 is TGTGCCAGCAGTTTACGGGGGCCCTCACCCCTCCACTTT.

This clone was recorded only once. This sequence joins TRBV7-6 and TRBJ2-2; TRBD2 is a possible D gene (5 bases). The V gene's germline CDR1 is SGHVS and CDR2 FNYEAQ. V lost 3 bases to trimming and J lost 5 bases, with 10 bases between them. The CDR3 is 14 amino acids. CDR3 region: CASSFERETGELFF. DNA for the CDR3: TGTGCCAGCAGCTTCGAGAGGGAGACCGGGGAGCTGTTTTTT.

The V call is TRBV20-1, the J call TRBJ1-1; D is uncertain. This CDR3 is 11 amino acids long. Germline V gives CDR1 DFQATT, CDR2 SNEGSKA (reference sequence). Trimming took 7 bases from V and 1 from J, leaving 7 bases between them. The CDR3 nucleotides are TGCAGTGGGCGAGGGAACACTGAAGCTTTCTTT. Translation: CSGRGNTEAFF.

This clone was seen a single time. V is TRBV2 and J is TRBJ2-5, with D hard to call. CDR1 is SNHLY and CDR2 is FYNNEI in the germline V gene. Trimming stripped 3 bases from V and 4 bases from J, with 18 bases between. This CDR3 has 16 amino acids. The CDR3 loop is CASSEILRNSGETQYF. CDR3 coding DNA: TGTGCCAGCAGTGAGATCCTCCGGAACAGTGGAGAGACCCAGTACTTC.

The CDR3 sequence: CASSQLGAQTQYF. In nucleotides, the CDR3 is TGCGCCAGCAGCCAACTGGGCGCTCAAACCCAGTACTTC. This rearrangement joins TRBV4-3 to TRBJ2-5; D is unclear. The germline V and J ends were trimmed by 2 bases and 8 bases, with 12 bases remaining between them. Germline V gives CDR1 LGHNA, CDR2 YSLEER. The CDR3 runs 13 residues.

This clone appeared a single time. J is TRBJ2-5 and V is TRBV2; TRBD2 aligns across 7 bases. This CDR3 has 14 amino acids. Germline values: CDR1 SNHLY, CDR2 FYNNEI. The trim removed 4 bases at V and 5 bases at J, leaving 7 bases unmatched. In nucleotides, the CDR3 is TGTGCCAGCAGTGGGCGGACTAGAATGGAGACCCAGTACTTC. Translating gives CASSGRTRMETQYF.

The V and J genes are TRBV10-3 and TRBJ2-1, with 9 bases that match TRBD2. Germline values: CDR1 ENHRY, CDR2 SYGVKD. The CDR3 contains 16 residues. V was pared by 5 bases and J by 4 bases, with 9 bases of the junction left unmatched. The CDR3 DNA follows: TGTGCCATCAGTTCCCGTGGCGGGAGGGGGTACAATGAGCAGTTCTTC. Its translation: CAISSRGGRGYNEQFF.

This clone was detected only once. Other DNA sequences of this sample code for an identical CDR3. The rearrangement uses TRBV7-2 and TRBJ2-7, with TRBD2 matching 11 bases. Germline V CDR1 and CDR2: SGHTA, FQGNSA. This CDR3 is built from 14 residues. J lost 4 bases, V lost 5 bases, and 4 bases had no gene match. The CDR3 bases are TGTGCCAGCAGCCCACTAGCGGGAGTTTACGAGCAGTACTTC. Translated: CASSPLAGVYEQYF.

This clone was recorded a few times. This chain uses TRBV15 with TRBJ2-5, with 9 bases lining up with TRBD1. Trimming took 4 bases from V and 5 from J; bases not matched to a gene: 5. CDR3 length: 14 amino acids. Germline V gives CDR1 LNHNV, CDR2 YYDKDF (reference sequence). The DNA for the CDR3 is TGTGCCACCAGCAAAAACAGGGGGCAGGAGACCCAGTACTTC. Amino acid sequence: CATSKNRGQETQYF.

This chain connects TRBV11-2 to TRBJ1-3, with D possibly being TRBD1 (6 bases). There are 18 residues in the CDR3. The germline V gene encodes CDR1 SGHAT and CDR2 FQNNGV. Trimming took 5 bases from V and 0 from J, leaving 20 bases between them. CDR3 in amino acids: CASSPTGGATFSGNTIYF. The CDR3, as DNA: TGTGCCAGCAGCCCTACGGGGGGGGCTACCTTCTCTGGAAACACCATATATTTT.

The chain carries TRBV30 and TRBJ1-1, with 7 positions matching TRBD1. Trimming cost V 0 bases and J 5 bases; bases outside gene matches: 12. This CDR3 spans 16 amino acids. The germline V gene has CDR1 GTSNPN and CDR2 SVGIG (reference sequence). The CDR3 DNA sequence: TGTGCCTGGAGTGTACCGAGGGGGCGGGGGGGAACTGAAGCTTTCTTT. Amino acids: CAWSVPRGRGGTEAFF.

The gene calls are TRBV7-2 and TRBJ1-2; D gene ambiguous. This CDR3 region has 13 residues. Trimming took 7 bases from V and 0 from J, leaving 9 bases between them. Germline V gene lookup returns CDR1 SGHTA and CDR2 FQGNSA. CDR3 sequence: CASTEPPNYGYTF. As DNA, the CDR3 is TGTGCCAGCACGGAACCACCTAACTATGGCTACACCTTC.

V usage is TRBV7-6 and J usage is TRBJ2-1, with D perhaps being TRBD1 or TRBD2 (5 bases each). From germline, CDR1 is SGHVS and CDR2 FNYEAQ. V was shortened by 2 bases and J by 4 bases, with 12 bases between the two germline ends. The CDR3 has 15 residues. The CDR3 nucleotides read TGTGCCAGCAGCTTACCCGGGGACGCGTACAATGAGCAGTTCTTC. This encodes CASSLPGDAYNEQFF.

The chain recombines TRBV5-4 with TRBJ2-3; no clear D gene. The CDR3 is 15 residues long. Germline V gene lookup returns CDR1 SGHNT and CDR2 YYREEE (reference sequence). V was shortened by 2 bases and J by 6 bases, with 16 bases between the two germline ends. The CDR3 here is CASSFKGQGRDTQYF. The CDR3 nucleotides read TGTGCCAGCAGCTTCAAAGGTCAAGGGCGGGATACGCAGTATTTT.

J is TRBJ2-3 and V is TRBV19; the D call may be TRBD1 or TRBD2 (5 bases each). The CDR3 totals 15 residues. V shed 6 bases and J shed 1 base, with 14 bases lying between them. Germline V gene data show CDR1 as LNHDA and CDR2 as SQIVND (reference sequence). The CDR3 here is CASSRPGTRTDTQYF. The DNA for the CDR3 is TGTGCCAGTAGCCGCCCGGGGACCCGCACAGATACGCAGTATTTT.

The chain combines TRBV7-2 with TRBJ1-3; tentatively, D is TRBD1 (5 bases). V was shortened by 5 bases and J by 9 bases, with 14 bases between the two germline ends. The CDR3 covers 13 residues. Germline CDR1 and CDR2: SGHTA and FQGNSA. CDR3 amino acids: CASSGGVSGTIYF. DNA for the CDR3: TGTGCCAGCAGCGGGGGGGTCTCAGGCACCATATATTTT.

The chain uses TRBV18 and TRBJ2-7; the D gene is possibly TRBD1 (5 bases). Germline loops: CDR1 KGHSH, CDR2 LQKENI. The V end lost 6 bases, the J end lost 0 bases, and 12 bases lay between the germline ends. The CDR3 is 14 residues long. The CDR3 DNA follows: TGTGCCAGCTCTCGAGACAGACTCTCCTACGAGCAGTACTTC. Amino acid sequence: CASSRDRLSYEQYF.

The chain uses TRBV7-9 and TRBJ2-5, with 8 bases lining up with TRBD1. With the DNA end fitting TRBJ2-7 better, the J assignment may be wrong. CDR3 length: 17 amino acids. Germline CDR1 and CDR2: SEHNR and FQNEAQ (reference sequence). The CDR3 protein is CASSSSLQGVFSYEQYF. CDR3 in DNA: TGTGCCAGCAGCTCCTCCTTACAGGGGGTCTTCTCCTACGAGCAGTACTTC.

The gene calls are TRBV4-3 and TRBJ1-1; 7 bases map to TRBD1. The CDR3 sequence is 17 residues long. After removal of 3 bases from V and 1 base from J, the junction contained 11 bases not matched to a gene. CDR1 and CDR2 (germline): LGHNA, YSLEER. The CDR3, as DNA: TGCGCCAGCAGCCACCGAACAACAGGGGTGGCGAACACTGAAGCTTTCTTT. Translated, it gives CASSHRTTGVANTEAFF.